This T cell receptor (beta chain) stems from a study of blood T cell repertoires in COVID-19. Study in general: Specimens from acute and convalescent COVID-19 originated in the United States, Italy and Spain. Nucleic acid was either cDNA or gDNA, and it came from T cells, B-cell-depleted T cells, or PBMCs.

How the authors handled the data: The authors estimated nucleated cell counts from reference gene primer amplification. Assay: immunoSEQ multiplex PCR; the TCRdb copy retains only in-frame clones and omits some. Clone size and V and J calls were adopted from that table, with D and trimming inferred from the DNA. The table shows hundreds of thousands of clones, with 75% to 85% occurring only once. The CDR3 extends over 12 amino acids. Germline trimming cut 5 bases from V and 4 bases from J; bases unmatched to any gene: 2. Seattle's enrolled individuals joined amid active infection and were then monitored longitudinally.

The sample was peripheral blood. J is TRBJ2-7 and V is TRBV12-3 or TRBV12-4; TRBD1 agrees at 7 bases. The TCR sequence derives from a woman aged 25 to 39 with COVID-19, enrolled during active disease. CDR3 loop: CASSRQGYEQYF. CDR3 DNA: TGTGCCAGCAGTCGACAGGGTTACGAGCAGTACTTC.